This TCR beta chain was observed in a study of PD-L1 blockade in urothelial cancer. Study as a whole: Every 3 weeks, patients received intravenous atezolizumab 1,200 mg, beginning 2014. Blood was evaluated 3 weeks (second dose) and 6 weeks after therapy began. The median number of T cells present in blood samples was roughly 130,000.

The time point was: pretreatment peripheral blood. Germline CDR1 is MGHDK and CDR2 is SYGVNS. V lost 4 bases, J lost 6 bases, and 10 bases lay in between. This CDR3 region has 13 residues. PCRs each included synthetic TCR analog templates spiked in. Libraries were prepared by immunoSEQ multiplex PCR; TCRdb keeps only in-frame clonotypes and omits some of them. The sample lists around 71,000 clones, about 85% occurring once. This TCR came from a man between 35 and 55 years old with urothelial cancer. Sequences were derived from PBMCs, sampled around atezolizumab (anti-PD-L1) treatment. V gene TRBV25-1 combines with J gene TRBJ1-5; the D is unclear. The CDR3 loop is CASSARGSQPQHF. As DNA, the CDR3 is TGTGCCAGCAGTGCTCGGGGTTCTCAGCCCCAGCATTTT.